This T cell receptor (beta chain) was found in a study of blood T cell repertoires in COVID-19. Study summary: Whether acute or convalescent, the COVID-19 samples came from the United States, Italy and Spain. PBMCs, B-cell-depleted T cells, or T cells were the source of the cDNA or gDNA that made up the material.

V dropped 6 bases and J dropped 6 bases, with 11 bases sitting between them. CDR1 MNHEY and CDR2 SVGEGT come from the germline V gene. This CDR3 is 12 amino acids long. In the authors' methods: Amplification with reference gene primers provided the estimates of nucleated cell counts. Method: immunoSEQ multiplex PCR; TCRdb's copy keeps in-frame clones and lacks some. The DNA gave D and trimming, while V, J and clone size come from that table. The sample yields tens of thousands of clones, about 86% seen once. Sequenced material: peripheral blood. The TCR was taken from a woman over 75 with active or convalescent COVID-19. The V gene is TRBV6-2 or TRBV6-3, the J gene TRBJ1-2; perhaps TRBD1 as D (6 bases). The CDR3 DNA reads TGTGCCAGCAGCCCGGACAGACATGGCTACACCTTC. Amino acids: CASSPDRHGYTF.